This is a list of T cell receptor beta chains from one sample in a study of T cells in localized non-small cell lung cancer. The data were produced by immunoSEQ multiplex PCR, yet TCRdb's version contains in-frame clones alone and is incomplete. Of about 40,000 clones listed, around 87% are singletons. Source: peripheral blood, taken before any cancer treatment. The receptors here all came from a man aged 35 to 70 with stage I lung adenocarcinoma. Both conserved end residues are part of each CDR3. D genes are given only for firm matches. Size is omitted from some rows. Given values are once, few, many or a class for expanded clones.

CDR3 protein	CDR3 DNA	D gene	V gene	J gene	clone size
CASSYVGSNEKLFF	TGTGCCAGCAGTTACGTGGGGTCTAATGAAAAACTGTTTTTT	.	TRBV6-5	TRBJ1-4	.
CASSFSRVSTDTQYF	TGTGCCAGCAGTTTTTCGAGGGTTAGCACAGATACGCAGTATTTT	.	TRBV27	TRBJ2-3	.
CASSQSATSGRGNEQFF	TGCGCCAGCAGTCAATCGGCGACTAGCGGGAGGGGAAATGAGCAGTTCTTC	TRBD2	TRBV23-1	TRBJ2-1	.
CASTLAGTYNEQFF	TGTGCCAGCACCCTAGCGGGAACGTACAATGAGCAGTTCTTC	TRBD2	TRBV27	TRBJ2-1	.
CASSWTGQGSSYNEQFF	TGCGCCAGCAGCTGGACCGGACAGGGGAGCTCCTACAATGAGCAGTTCTTC	TRBD1	TRBV5-1	TRBJ2-1	.
CASSLLVGEQFF	TGTGCCAGCAGTTTACTGGTAGGCGAGCAGTTCTTC	.	TRBV27	TRBJ2-1	.
CASSSTGQGYEQYF	TGTGCCAGCAGTTCCACGGGACAGGGATACGAGCAGTACTTC	TRBD1	TRBV28	TRBJ2-7	few
CASSAYSKTQYF	TGTGCCAGCAGCGCTTACAGTAAGACGCAGTATTTT	.	TRBV7-2	TRBJ2-3	.
CASSPTDYEQYF	TGTGCCAGCAGCCCCACGGACTACGAGCAGTACTTC	.	TRBV11-1	TRBJ2-7	.
CASSQSAGRGETQYF	TGCGCCAGCAGCCAATCAGCTGGGCGTGGGGAGACCCAGTACTTC	.	TRBV4-1	TRBJ2-5	.
CASSLNAGVVTGELFF	TGTGCCAGCAGCTTAAATGCGGGAGTGGTCACCGGGGAGCTGTTTTTT	TRBD2	TRBV7-3	TRBJ2-2	.
CGWVWNTEAFF	TGCGGGTGGGTTTGGAACACTGAAGCTTTCTTT	.	TRBV20-1	TRBJ1-1	.
CASTTTAQATEAFF	TGTGCCAGCACCACGACCGCCCAGGCCACTGAAGCTTTCTTT	.	TRBV18	TRBJ1-1	.
CASSVDPNSGANVLTF	TGTGCCAGCAGCGTAGATCCCAACTCTGGGGCCAACGTCCTGACTTTC	.	TRBV9	TRBJ2-6	.
CASSLEPISHEQFF	TGTGCCAGCAGTTTAGAACCCATTTCCCATGAGCAGTTCTTC	.	TRBV27	TRBJ2-1	.
CAIKGDSDYEQYF	TGTGCCATAAAGGGGGACTCCGACTACGAGCAGTACTTC	.	TRBV10-3	TRBJ2-7	.
CATSRRLTNEKLFF	TGTGCCACCAGCAGGAGACTAACTAATGAAAAACTGTTTTTT	.	TRBV15	TRBJ1-4	.
CAISGTSGLYEQYF	TGTGCCATCAGCGGGACTAGCGGGCTTTACGAGCAGTACTTC	TRBD2	TRBV10-3	TRBJ2-7	.
CASSSTGGMNTEAFF	TGTGCCAGCTCATCGACAGGGGGCATGAACACTGAAGCTTTCTTT	TRBD1	TRBV18	TRBJ1-1	.
CASSARLAGAYNEQYF	TGTGCCAGCAGCGCAAGACTAGCGGGAGCCTACAACGAGCAGTACTTC	TRBD2	TRBV7-6	TRBJ2-7	.
CASSSLGTLNYGYTF	TGTGCCAGCAGCTCCCTCGGGACACTCAACTATGGCTACACCTTC	.	TRBV7-2	TRBJ1-2	.
CASSLVTGVLARRAYEQYF	TGTGCCAGCAGCTTAGTGACAGGGGTACTAGCGCGCAGGGCCTACGAGCAGTACTTC	.	TRBV7-8	TRBJ2-7	.
CASTTLGTGVRNEQFF	TGTGCCAGCACCACACTCGGGACAGGGGTTCGGAATGAGCAGTTCTTC	TRBD1	TRBV5-8	TRBJ2-1	.
CASSLGPKQSEQFF	TGTGCCAGCAGCTTAGGGCCCAAACAGAGTGAGCAGTTCTTC	.	TRBV7-3	TRBJ2-1	.
CASRPRLAGRDNEQFF	TGTGCCAGCAGGCCCAGACTAGCGGGAAGGGACAATGAGCAGTTCTTC	TRBD2	TRBV28	TRBJ2-1	few
CASSAGLNYGYTF	TGTGCCAGCAGTGCCGGACTGAACTATGGCTACACCTTC	.	TRBV6-1	TRBJ1-2	.
CSVGLGGGYNEQFF	TGCAGCGTTGGGTTAGGCGGGGGCTACAATGAGCAGTTCTTC	TRBD2	TRBV29-1	TRBJ2-1	.
CASSLTAGTARHF	TGTGCCAGCAGTTTAACGGCCGGGACAGCTAGACACTTC	TRBD1	TRBV28	TRBJ2-4	once
CASSQYSGTGDGYTF	TGCGCCAGCAGCCAATACTCCGGGACAGGAGATGGCTACACCTTC	TRBD1	TRBV4-3	TRBJ1-2	.
CASSPLGDGTEAFF	TGTGCCAGCAGCCCCTTAGGGGATGGAACTGAAGCTTTCTTT	.	TRBV5-4	TRBJ1-1	few
CASRGYNEQFF	TGTGCCAGCCGGGGTTACAATGAGCAGTTCTTC	.	TRBV7-2	TRBJ2-1	.
CASSLSRGLADTQYF	TGTGCCAGCAGTTTATCACGGGGTTTGGCGGATACGCAGTATTTT	.	TRBV27	TRBJ2-3	once
CASSLWGQGYPYNEQFF	TGTGCCAGCAGTTTATGGGGACAGGGCTACCCCTACAATGAGCAGTTCTTC	TRBD1	TRBV28	TRBJ2-1	.
CASSQVVQESYGYTF	TGCGCCAGCAGCCAAGTGGTACAGGAGTCCTATGGCTACACCTTC	.	TRBV4-3	TRBJ1-2	.
CAVRQQTGMPTEAFF	TGTGCCGTACGACAACAGACAGGGATGCCCACTGAAGCTTTCTTT	TRBD1	TRBV10-3	TRBJ1-1	once
CASSSPTSGSTDTQYF	TGTGCCAGCAGCTCCCCGACTAGCGGGAGCACAGATACGCAGTATTTT	TRBD2	TRBV7-9	TRBJ2-3	.
CASSLPGTSGYNEQFF	TGTGCCAGCAGCTTACCAGGGACTAGCGGATACAATGAGCAGTTCTTC	TRBD2	TRBV7-2	TRBJ2-1	.
CASSQGANYGYTF	TGTGCCAGCAGCCAAGGAGCAAACTATGGCTACACCTTC	.	TRBV14	TRBJ1-2	.
CASSLEDRAYGYTF	TGTGCCAGCAGTTTAGAGGACAGGGCTTATGGCTACACCTTC	TRBD1	TRBV28	TRBJ1-2	.
CASSSGDRASEKLFF	TGTGCCAGCAGCTCGGGGGACAGGGCCTCGGAAAAACTGTTTTTT	TRBD1	TRBV7-2	TRBJ1-4	.
CASSPGPGPRAAAFF	TGCGCCAGCAGCCCGGGTCCAGGGCCCCGGGCGGCGGCTTTCTTT	.	TRBV5-1	TRBJ1-1	.
CASRKLSGTRYNEQFF	TGTGCCAGCAGGAAGCTTAGCGGGACTCGTTACAATGAGCAGTTCTTC	TRBD2	TRBV5-6	TRBJ2-1	.
CASSFTEGETQYF	TGTGCCAGCAGCTTTACAGAAGGGGAGACCCAGTACTTC	.	TRBV7-2	TRBJ2-5	.
CASSLGGTSSYEQYF	TGTGCCAGCAGCCTGGGGGGGACAAGCTCCTACGAGCAGTACTTC	.	TRBV7-2	TRBJ2-7	.
CASTPGLADTDTQYF	TGTGCCAGCACCCCGGGACTAGCGGACACAGATACGCAGTATTTT	TRBD2	TRBV5-6	TRBJ2-3	once
CASSLEGQGEIGNTIYF	TGTGCCAGCAGCTTGGAGGGACAGGGAGAAATTGGAAACACCATATATTTT	TRBD1	TRBV5-6	TRBJ1-3	.
CASSSGTSGRAEETQYF	TGTGCCAGCAGCTCAGGGACTAGCGGGAGGGCCGAGGAGACCCAGTACTTC	TRBD2	TRBV11-2	TRBJ2-5	.
CASSVSGTSGRGGANVLTF	TGTGCCAGCAGCGTTTCCGGGACTAGCGGGAGGGGTGGGGCCAACGTCCTGACTTTC	TRBD2	TRBV7-8	TRBJ2-6	.
CASSLNPNTQYF	TGTGCCAGCAGCTTAAACCCTAATACGCAGTATTTT	.	TRBV11-2	TRBJ2-3	.
CASSLEVRVETQYF	TGTGCCAGCAGCTTAGAAGTCAGGGTCGAGACCCAGTACTTC	.	TRBV11-2	TRBJ2-5	.
CASSQTDSYEQYF	TGTGCCAGCAGCCAGACTGACTCCTACGAGCAGTACTTC	.	TRBV5-5	TRBJ2-7	medium-sized
CASSPRLAYEQYF	TGTGCCAGCAGCCCGCGACTAGCCTACGAGCAGTACTTC	.	TRBV7-2	TRBJ2-7	.
CASHRDSGYNEQFF	TGTGCCAGCCACCGGGACAGCGGCTACAATGAGCAGTTCTTC	TRBD1	TRBV18	TRBJ2-1	.
CASRGDRRIYEQYF	TGTGCCAGCAGGGGAGACAGGCGGATTTACGAGCAGTACTTC	.	TRBV21-1	TRBJ2-7	.
CASSFAGPTYEQYF	TGTGCCAGCAGTTTTGCGGGACCGACCTACGAGCAGTACTTC	.	TRBV28	TRBJ2-7	.